Shown below are 21 T cell receptor beta chains from a single sample sequenced in a study of cytomegalovirus exposure and HLA in healthy donors. PCR employed 60 Vbeta and 13 Jbeta primers. TCRdb keeps only in-frame clones here, not all; method: immunoSEQ multiplex PCR. The table lists about 110,000 clones, around 70% of them singletons. The sample taken for sequencing was PBMCs. These receptors were collected from a boy between 5 and 17 years old in good health and CMV-seronegative.

In this sample, this clone turned up a few times. The chain is built from TRBV6-6 and TRBJ2-1; D remains unclear. This CDR3 contains 15 residues. CDR1 and CDR2 (germline): MNHNY, SVGAGI (reference sequence). Trimming pared 5 bases from V and 0 bases from J, leaving 11 bases between. CDR3 amino acids: CASSLADSSYNEQFF. CDR3 nucleotide sequence: TGTGCCAGCAGTCTCGCGGATAGCTCCTACAATGAGCAGTTCTTC.

The chain joins TRBV6-4 to TRBJ2-3, with 12 bases aligning to TRBD2. From germline, CDR1 is MRHNA and CDR2 SNTAGT. This CDR3 spans 14 amino acids. V shed 3 bases and J 5 bases; nucleotides not matched to a gene: 0. The CDR3 spells CASSEGLAGDTQYF. The CDR3, as DNA: TGTGCCAGCAGTGAGGGACTAGCGGGAGATACGCAGTATTTT.

The rearrangement links TRBV11-2 to TRBJ2-3; 10 nucleotides agree with TRBD2. The germline gives CDR1 SGHAT, CDR2 FQNNGV. The junction had 12 bases not matched to a gene; V was cut back by 1 base and J by 2 bases. The CDR3 is 19 residues long. The DNA of the CDR3 is TGTGCCAGCAGCTTAGTCGGATCGGCTAGCGGGAGCTTCACAGATACGCAGTATTTT. This sequence encodes CASSLVGSASGSFTDTQYF. Combining the CDR3 with reference TRBV11-2 and TRBJ2-3 gives the whole variable domain EAGVAQSPRYKIIEKRQSVAFWCNPISGHATLYWYQQILGQGPKLLIQFQNNGVVDDSQLPKDRFSAERLKGVDSTLKIQPAKLEDSAVYLCASSLVGSASGSFTDTQYFGPGTRLTVL.

The chain links TRBV29-1 to TRBJ2-7, with D possibly TRBD2 on 6 matching bases. V was trimmed by 6 bases and J by 3 bases, leaving 15 bases between them. CDR1 and CDR2 (germline): SQVTM, ANQGSEA. The CDR3 runs 13 residues. The CDR3 spells CSVGGRRDYEQYF. For the CDR3, the DNA is TGCAGCGTGGGGGGACGGAGGGACTACGAGCAGTACTTC.

The CDR3: CASSLQTGFHGYTF. The CDR3 region has the DNA TGTGCCAGCAGCCTCCAGACAGGGTTCCATGGCTACACCTTC. V is TRBV5-4 and J is TRBJ1-2; 7 bases map to TRBD1. Germline trimming cut 4 bases from V and 6 bases from J; bases unmatched to any gene: 9. The CDR3 totals 14 residues. The germline V gene has CDR1 SGHNT and CDR2 YYREEE (reference sequence).

V usage is TRBV4-3 and J usage is TRBJ1-6; D is unclear. CDR3 size: 13 residues. The ends were cut back, 0 bases at V and 7 bases at J, with 4 bases in the middle. Germline-derived CDR1 and CDR2 are LGHNA and YSLEER. In DNA, the CDR3 is TGCGCCAGCAGCCAAGAGAGGAATTCACCCCTCCACTTT. This translates into CASSQERNSPLHF.

The chain carries TRBV6-1 and TRBJ2-7, with D maybe TRBD1 (6 bases). With 8 bases removed from V and 2 bases from J, the gap between germline ends came to 16 bases. CDR3 size: 14 residues. Germline CDR1 and CDR2: MNHNS and SASEGT. The CDR3 sequence: CASANRDTTYEQYF. CDR3 coding DNA: TGTGCCAGCGCGAACCGGGACACAACCTACGAGCAGTACTTC.

The gene calls are TRBV6-5 and TRBJ1-3; TRBD1 might be the D (6 bases). Germline V CDR1 and CDR2: MNHEY, SVGAGI. The CDR3 sequence is 12 residues long. The V end lost 8 bases, the J end lost 4 bases, and 9 bases lay between the germline ends. Here the CDR3 DNA reads TGTGCCAGCGGGGGCAGGGGAAACACCATATATTTT. This sequence encodes CASGGRGNTIYF.

This chain links TRBV11-2 with TRBJ1-1; possible D gene TRBD1, 5 bases. Looked up from germline, CDR1 is SGHAT and CDR2 is FQNNGV. The V gene lost 3 bases and the J gene lost 5 bases, with 16 bases spanning the gap. The CDR3 covers 15 residues. The CDR3 protein is CASSFSGGRRTEAFF. As DNA, the CDR3 is TGTGCCAGCAGCTTTTCTGGGGGGAGGAGAACTGAAGCTTTCTTT.

V and J are TRBV2 and TRBJ1-5; a possible D gene is TRBD1 (5 bases). There are 14 residues in the CDR3. V dropped 5 bases and J dropped 7 bases, with 15 bases sitting between them. Per germline, CDR1 SNHLY and CDR2 FYNNEI. In nucleotides, the CDR3 is TGTGCCAGCAGTTGGGGGAGGGTTGGCCAGCCCCAGCATTTT. Protein: CASSWGRVGQPQHF.

The sample holds a few counts of this clone. The chain uses TRBV28 and TRBJ1-5; 12 bases are a match to TRBD1. Germline V lookup: CDR1 MDHEN, CDR2 SYDVKM. V lost 6 bases to trimming and J lost 6 bases; unmatched junction nucleotides: 6. CDR3 length: 15 amino acids. The CDR3 loop reads CASRPRDRGPQPQHF. The CDR3 bases are TGTGCCAGCAGACCCCGGGACAGGGGGCCTCAGCCCCAGCATTTT.

With regard to this clone: No DNA is shown, since the ends of the CDR3 on it are uncertain; the CDR3 is the one TCRdb lists. This rearrangement joins TRBV30 to TRBJ2-7; the table assigns TRBD2, which was not confirmed against the DNA. The CDR3 length is 15 residues, termini included. Germline V gives CDR1 GTSNPN, CDR2 SVGIG (reference sequence). The CDR3 region is CAWSVPPAPSYEQYF.

The chain carries TRBV4-1 and TRBJ2-3, with D unresolved. Germline V CDR1 and CDR2: MGHRA, YSYEKL. The ends were cut back, 2 bases at V and 3 bases at J, with 12 bases in the middle. This CDR3 contains 15 residues. The CDR3 region has the DNA TGCGCCAGCAGCCAAACCCAGGATAGGACAGATACGCAGTATTTT. Encoded protein: CASSQTQDRTDTQYF.

CDR3 region: CASGLVMWTFSYNEQFF. CDR3 in DNA: TGTGCTAGTGGTTTGGTAATGTGGACATTCTCCTACAATGAGCAGTTCTTC. V is TRBV12-5 and J is TRBJ2-1; possible D gene TRBD1, 5 bases. V lost 0 bases, J lost 0 bases, and 12 bases lay in between. CDR1 is LGHNT and CDR2 is FRNRAP in the germline V gene. CDR3 size: 17 residues.

The chain uses TRBV7-2 and TRBJ1-4; no clear D. The CDR3 contains 14 residues. Germline V gives CDR1 SGHTA, CDR2 FQGNSA. V lost 0 bases to trimming and J lost 8 bases, with 10 bases between them. The CDR3 DNA follows: TGTGCCAGCAGCTTAGCTGGGCTAAGAGAAAAACTGTTTTTT. It yields the protein CASSLAGLREKLFF.

The chain is built from TRBV7-3 and TRBJ2-7, with 9 bases that match TRBD2. From germline, CDR1 is SGHTA and CDR2 FQGTGA. The CDR3 totals 15 residues. The V segment lost 0 bases and the J segment 4 bases; nucleotides outside the gene matches: 4. CDR3 loop: CASSLTSGSSYEQYF. The CDR3 region has the DNA TGTGCCAGCAGCTTAACTAGCGGGAGTTCTTACGAGCAGTACTTC.

This clone has just one count. The V call is TRBV2, the J call TRBJ2-7, with 10 bases lining up with TRBD1. CDR1 and CDR2 (germline): SNHLY, FYNNEI. The trim removed 4 bases at V and 7 bases at J, leaving 4 bases unmatched. The CDR3 extends over 13 amino acids. The CDR3 here is CASSVDRGGEQYF. CDR3 coding DNA: TGTGCCAGCAGTGTGGACAGGGGGGGAGAGCAGTACTTC. Together with reference TRBV2 and TRBJ2-7, the CDR3 gives the full variable domain: EPEVTQTPSHQVTQMGQEVILRCVPISNHLYFYWYRQILGQKVEFLVSFYNNEISEKSEIFDDQFSVERPDGSNFTLKIRSTKLEDSAMYFCASSVDRGGEQYFGPGTRLTVT.

The V and J genes are TRBV7-9 and TRBJ2-7; perhaps TRBD2 as D (5 bases). V was trimmed by 5 bases and J by 6 bases, leaving 17 bases between them. This CDR3 contains 14 residues. Germline CDR1 reads SEHNR; CDR2 reads FQNEAQ (reference sequence). Here the CDR3 reads CASSQETARGEQYF. In nucleotides, the CDR3 is TGTGCCAGCAGCCAAGAGACCGCACGGGGCGAGCAGTACTTC. The full variable domain, in which reference TRBV7-9 and TRBJ2-7 provide the parts outside the CDR3, is DTGVSQNPRHKITKRGQNVTFRCDPISEHNRLYWYRQTLGQGPEFLTYFQNEAQLEKSRLLSDRFSAERPKGSFSTLEIQRTEQGDSAMYLCASSQETARGEQYFGPGTRLTVT.

This clone was picked up one time. This chain uses TRBV6-6 with TRBJ2-4; tentatively, D is TRBD2 (6 bases). V shed 5 bases and J shed 0 bases, with 14 bases lying between them. This CDR3 comprises 16 residues. In germline, CDR1 is MNHNY, CDR2 SVGAGI (reference sequence). Here the CDR3 reads CASSPSERVAKNIQYF. DNA for the CDR3: TGTGCCAGCAGTCCCAGCGAGCGGGTAGCCAAAAACATTCAGTACTTC.

V and J are TRBV4-3 and TRBJ2-1; 12 bases agree with TRBD2. V lost 4 bases to trimming and J lost 9 bases; unmatched junction nucleotides: 10. CDR1 LGHNA and CDR2 YSLEER come from the germline V gene. The CDR3 is made up of 16 amino acids. CDR3 nucleotides: TGCGCCAGCAGCCTTTGGACTAGCGGGGAAGCGGGTGAGCAGTTCTTC. Translating it yields CASSLWTSGEAGEQFF.

This clone was counted between two and nine times. The CDR3 sequence: CASRRTGGEQFF. CDR3 sequence (DNA): TGTGCCAGCAGAAGGACGGGGGGTGAGCAGTTCTTC. The chain has TRBV6-5 and TRBJ2-1; TRBD2 matches at 7 bases. J gave up 9 bases and V 6 bases, and 5 bases lay outside the gene matches. The germline gives CDR1 MNHEY, CDR2 SVGAGI. The CDR3 runs 12 residues.